The clone carrying this T cell receptor beta chain was recorded only once. Its antigen remains unknown. CD8 memory fractions consisted of CD45RO+ and CCR7-negative CD45RA+ TemRA cells together. The CDR3 is 15 residues long. The germline V gene encodes CDR1 MNHNS and CDR2 SASEGT. After removal of 2 bases from V and 2 bases from J, the junction contained 4 bases not matched to a gene. The sample originates from a study of shared clonotypes between healthy human individuals. Study-level findings and limits: It was the few donors that limited the genetic and exposure-history diversity represented.

TCRdb keeps only in-frame clones here, not all; method: immunoSEQ multiplex PCR. The sample carries about 380,000 clones, roughly 96% recorded once. The TCR comes from a man in his thirties or forties in good health. The specimen was memory CD8+ T cells sorted from blood. Subset described: CD45RO+ cells pooled with CCR7-negative TemRA cells. The chain carries TRBV6-1 and TRBJ1-2, with 8 bases matching TRBD1. The CDR3 region has the DNA TGTGCCAGCAGTGAAATAGGGACAGGCAACTATGGCTACACCTTC. This codes for CASSEIGTGNYGYTF.